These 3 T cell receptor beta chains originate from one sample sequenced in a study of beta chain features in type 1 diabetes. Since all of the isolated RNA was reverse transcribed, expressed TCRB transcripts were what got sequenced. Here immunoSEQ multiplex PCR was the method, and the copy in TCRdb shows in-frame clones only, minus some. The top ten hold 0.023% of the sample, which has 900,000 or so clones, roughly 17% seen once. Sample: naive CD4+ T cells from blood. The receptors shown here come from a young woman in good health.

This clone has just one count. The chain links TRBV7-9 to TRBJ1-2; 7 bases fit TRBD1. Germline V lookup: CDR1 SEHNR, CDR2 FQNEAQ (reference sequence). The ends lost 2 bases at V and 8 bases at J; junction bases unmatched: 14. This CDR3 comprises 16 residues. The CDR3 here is CASSLNRDSPPHGYTF. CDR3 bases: TGTGCCAGCAGCTTAAACCGGGACAGTCCACCCCACGGCTACACCTTC.

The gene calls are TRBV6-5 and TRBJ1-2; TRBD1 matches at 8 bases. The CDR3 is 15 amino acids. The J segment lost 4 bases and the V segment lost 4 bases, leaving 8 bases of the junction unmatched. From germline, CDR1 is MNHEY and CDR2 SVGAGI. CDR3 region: CASSLQGQGGYGYTF. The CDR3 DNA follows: TGTGCCAGCAGTTTACAAGGACAGGGCGGCTATGGCTACACCTTC.

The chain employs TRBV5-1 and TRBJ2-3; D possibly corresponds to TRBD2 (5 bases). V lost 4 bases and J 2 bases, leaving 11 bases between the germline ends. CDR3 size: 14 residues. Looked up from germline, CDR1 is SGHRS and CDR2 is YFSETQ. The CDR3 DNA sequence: TGCGCCAGCAGCCCTCAGCGGTCCACAGATACGCAGTATTTT. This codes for CASSPQRSTDTQYF. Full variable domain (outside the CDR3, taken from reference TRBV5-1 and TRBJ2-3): KAGVTQTPRYLIKTRGQQVTLSCSPISGHRSVSWYQQTPGQGLQFLFEYFSETQRNKGNFPGRFSGRQFSNSRSEMNVSTLELGDSALYLCASSPQRSTDTQYFGPGTRLTVL.